This entry describes one T cell receptor (beta chain). There is no known antigen for this receptor. No per-base quality is available; no much larger clone lies one base away. Library preparation used the immunoSEQ multiplex PCR assay. For the multiplex PCR, a mixture combining 60 forward primers for TCR Vbeta segments and 13 reverse primers for TCR Jbeta segments was used. The CDR3 region of rearranged TCR beta genes was amplified from genomic DNA with a multiplex PCR assay. On the Illumina HiSeq System, the amplified TCR beta libraries were sequenced as 87-base-pair reads. The paper's processing steps were these. In a later analysis, approximately 74 million unique TCR beta chains were counted across the approximately 670 repertoires, and roughly 11 million of these chains were shared by at least two donors. Raw reads were error-corrected and collapsed into unique sequences by a nearest-neighbor algorithm in which closely related sequences were merged to remove PCR and sequencing errors. Alignment of CDR3 sequences to IMGT reference sequences was used to assign V, D and J gene segments. For a sequence to be retained, a match of at least six nucleotides was required to both a V gene segment and a J gene segment. A rearrangement counted as productive if the CDR3 had no stop codons and remained in frame with V and J, and every other rearrangement counted as non-productive. Following IMGT convention, CDR3 was defined as the stretch from the second conserved V-encoded cysteine to the conserved J-encoded phenylalanine. Sequences without an unambiguous match to a single V gene segment were excluded from the earlier analysis of 587 of the donors. An earlier analysis of a few hundred of the donors called V segments functional above 56.7% productive rearrangements and segregating when the between-donor standard deviation exceeded 5%. A statistical classification framework was built for diagnosing cytomegalovirus status from the catalog of TCR beta chain sequences. V and J gene assignment, in a later analysis, came from comparing TCR nucleotide sequences with IMGT/GENE-DB human TR gene sequences. In a later analysis, CDR3 sequences and most-parsimonious VDJ recombination scenarios were assigned using the TCRdist pipeline. In a later analysis, each TCR beta chain was defined by its CDR3 amino acid sequence together with its V-gene family, and reads lacking a unique V-gene family were excluded. A later analysis removed 550 to 700 highly shared, low-generation-probability nucleotide sequences to deal with suspected cross-contamination and a sequencing artifact. A later analysis calculated a clonal expansion index for each public chain from normalized within-repertoire ranks of inferred template counts. In a later analysis, generation probabilities were computed with a VDJ recombination model fitted to out-of-frame rearrangements, and the resulting probabilities were checked against IGoR. In a later analysis, TCR-TCR, TCR-HLA and TCR-CMV co-occurrence was scored with hypergeometric tests, and a repertoire-size bias correction was applied to TCR pairs. False discovery rates were estimated in a later analysis by permuting HLA or CMV assignments 20 times. In a later analysis, co-occurring TCRs were grouped using DBSCAN, with TCRdist sequence similarity added in when clustering inside HLA-allele-positive subsets. For co-occurrence clustering, repertoires with fewer than 30,000 or more than 120,000 public chains were excluded, along with five or six repertoires with anomalous nucleotide sharing. Here the immuneACCESS table is served through TCRdb, limited to in-frame sequences with V and J called. Missing clones are a known gap in these copies; in checked studies unresolved V genes cover under half, and the rest lacks a known reason. The V and J calls and clone size come from that table; D and trimming were worked out from the DNA. This sample gives more than 70,000 clones in total; 65% to 70% of them show up just once. The ten largest clones capture roughly 7.2% of the sample.

The data stem from a study of cytomegalovirus exposure and HLA in healthy donors (dated by TCRdb to 2016 to 2017). At the level of the whole study: An earlier analysis of roughly 630 of the donors reported more than 250 Gb of sequence data and 100 million to 130 million unique TCR beta sequences from around 200 million T cells. Rather than drawing on any new phenotypic data, the later analysis identified candidate immune exposures from TCR beta sequences and the way those sequences occurred across donors. The study aimed to test whether cataloging public T cell receptors could reveal signatures of past pathogen exposure. A later analysis re-examined previously published TCR beta repertoires from roughly 720 donors and added high-resolution HLA genotyping to investigate patterns of TCR occurrence. Typing coverage differed by locus: A, B, C, DRB1 and DQB1 were typed in roughly 620-630 donors, DQA1 in about 550, DPA1 in 600 to 610, and DPB1 in 472. To predict cytomegalovirus infection status, the study brought together high-throughput TCR immunosequencing, statistical association of individual TCRs with disease status, and machine learning. In an earlier analysis of a few hundred of the donors, high-throughput TCR beta sequencing was used to judge whether each TCR beta V gene segment behaved as functional or pseudogenic. Of the approximately 400 genotyped donors, about 80% fell in the genetic ancestry cluster associated with self-reported Caucasian donors. A few DR-DQ haplotypes were treated as single units for association and clustering because of strong linkage in the cohort. An early release covering 550 to 650 HLA-typed donors comprised 250 to 350 gigabases of sequencing data and around 85 million unique TCR sequences. The study used immunosequencing to profile the T cell repertoires of several hundred subjects and linked those repertoires to cytomegalovirus serostatus. All discovery cohort repertoires had been generated on a single sequencing platform. Both class I and class II loci were covered by HLA typing, at four-digit resolution. Across approximately 420 genotyped donors of the cohort, an average of about 220,000 unique TCR beta nucleotide sequences per donor were sequenced, and approximately 17% of those sequences were non-productive. A separate validation cohort of roughly 120 different subjects was used in addition to the 666-subject first cohort. Donor age, sex, ethnicity and CMV serostatus were compiled together with the repertoire data. Genome-wide SNP genotypes for about 65% of the 666 donors were used in a later genetic analysis, which treated that subset as a discovery cohort. On the study overall, not on this receptor specifically: Because HLA typing was missing for some donors at each locus, association tests included only the typed subset. An association between a missense DCLRE1C variant and V-gene and J-gene trimming of TCR beta chains was found in a later genetic analysis and replicated in an independent cohort. In an earlier analysis of under 600 of the donors, most TCR beta V segments were observed in productive rearrangements about 90% or about 30% of the time, broadly matching IMGT annotations. In a later analysis, HLA-associated TCR beta chains were found to be more clonally expanded and to have lower generation probabilities than equally common non-associated chains. In a later analysis, most CMV-associated TCR beta chains were found to appear HLA-restricted, with HLA associations seemingly driven largely by CMV exposure. Strong co-occurrence of HLA alleles, especially DR and DQ, made assigning TCR associations to individual alleles difficult. A further reported finding was that TCR beta sequences accurately predicted the HLA-A and HLA-B alleles for most subjects in the first cohort. In a later analysis, several top co-occurrence clusters were reported to appear linked to parvovirus B19, influenza, CMV and Epstein-Barr virus. According to a later analysis, TCR association rates differed among HLA loci, with DRB1 alleles showing the most associated TCRs and HLA-C alleles showing the fewest. The authors suggested that the approach could potentially be extended to other disease states and immunological phenotypes. A cluster of highly shared sequence variants was judged likely to represent a technical artifact of the sequencing pipeline. In a later analysis, some 17,000 TCR beta sequences were associated with specific HLA alleles at a false discovery rate of 0.05. Sequencing depth was assumed to be roughly uniform across donors in the presence/absence analyses, though that assumption may not hold. In both the original and validation cohorts, the classifier was reported to diagnose cytomegalovirus status with high specificity and sensitivity. While some public TCRs were present in many individuals, most TCR sequences turned up only very rarely across donors. In this cohort, only TCR beta chains were sequenced, and detectable features were limited by the absence of alpha or paired-chain data. In a later genetic analysis, fewer N-insertions in productive TCRs were reported among donors in an Asian-associated ancestry cluster than the roughly 700-donor mean. Correlated functional status among segregating V segments might be attributable to linkage disequilibrium, but an unknown experimental factor could not be ruled out. The only immune exposure information available for the cohort was CMV serostatus. Because counts were too low, some 17 rarely observed V segments, including chromosome 9 orphons, were left out of the earlier analysis of 587 of the donors. The study listed approximately 150 TCR beta chains as associated with cytomegalovirus. In vitro tests confirmed that a few of the cytomegalovirus-associated TCR beta chains recognize cytomegalovirus antigens. The 87-base-pair reads could not distinguish some IMGT-functional V segments, including TRBV6-2 and TRBV6-3, so those segments were excluded.

V loses 0 bases at its end and J loses 4 bases; junction bases beyond the gene matches: 7. Based on the germline V gene (reference sequence), the CDR1 and CDR2 sequences are SGHNT and YYREEE. From the cysteine up to the phenylalanine, the CDR3 has a length of 17 residues. Only the CDR3 region is kept as DNA, spanning 51 bases read in frame from base 1. In total, roughly 670 healthy bone marrow donors made up the cohort. At the time of sampling, all cohort members were nominally healthy, though unrecorded immune exposures were likely present. The donor was CMV seropositive and was included in the group of 250 to 300 seropositive cohort members. A peripheral blood sample was provided by each donor, and peripheral blood mononuclear cells were used for TCR beta sequencing. The Qiagen DNeasy Blood Extraction Kit was used to extract genomic DNA from the blood cell samples.

The receptor comes from a man between 40 and 49 years old in good health and CMV-seropositive. The sequence links TRBV5-4 to TRBJ2-1, and TRBD2 matches 10 of the central bases. Sequenced: PBMCs. The CDR3 reads CASSLGSVAGGYNEQFF. The nucleotide sequence is given as TGTGCCAGCAGCTTGGGGTCCGTAGCGGGAGGTTACAATGAGCAGTTCTTC.